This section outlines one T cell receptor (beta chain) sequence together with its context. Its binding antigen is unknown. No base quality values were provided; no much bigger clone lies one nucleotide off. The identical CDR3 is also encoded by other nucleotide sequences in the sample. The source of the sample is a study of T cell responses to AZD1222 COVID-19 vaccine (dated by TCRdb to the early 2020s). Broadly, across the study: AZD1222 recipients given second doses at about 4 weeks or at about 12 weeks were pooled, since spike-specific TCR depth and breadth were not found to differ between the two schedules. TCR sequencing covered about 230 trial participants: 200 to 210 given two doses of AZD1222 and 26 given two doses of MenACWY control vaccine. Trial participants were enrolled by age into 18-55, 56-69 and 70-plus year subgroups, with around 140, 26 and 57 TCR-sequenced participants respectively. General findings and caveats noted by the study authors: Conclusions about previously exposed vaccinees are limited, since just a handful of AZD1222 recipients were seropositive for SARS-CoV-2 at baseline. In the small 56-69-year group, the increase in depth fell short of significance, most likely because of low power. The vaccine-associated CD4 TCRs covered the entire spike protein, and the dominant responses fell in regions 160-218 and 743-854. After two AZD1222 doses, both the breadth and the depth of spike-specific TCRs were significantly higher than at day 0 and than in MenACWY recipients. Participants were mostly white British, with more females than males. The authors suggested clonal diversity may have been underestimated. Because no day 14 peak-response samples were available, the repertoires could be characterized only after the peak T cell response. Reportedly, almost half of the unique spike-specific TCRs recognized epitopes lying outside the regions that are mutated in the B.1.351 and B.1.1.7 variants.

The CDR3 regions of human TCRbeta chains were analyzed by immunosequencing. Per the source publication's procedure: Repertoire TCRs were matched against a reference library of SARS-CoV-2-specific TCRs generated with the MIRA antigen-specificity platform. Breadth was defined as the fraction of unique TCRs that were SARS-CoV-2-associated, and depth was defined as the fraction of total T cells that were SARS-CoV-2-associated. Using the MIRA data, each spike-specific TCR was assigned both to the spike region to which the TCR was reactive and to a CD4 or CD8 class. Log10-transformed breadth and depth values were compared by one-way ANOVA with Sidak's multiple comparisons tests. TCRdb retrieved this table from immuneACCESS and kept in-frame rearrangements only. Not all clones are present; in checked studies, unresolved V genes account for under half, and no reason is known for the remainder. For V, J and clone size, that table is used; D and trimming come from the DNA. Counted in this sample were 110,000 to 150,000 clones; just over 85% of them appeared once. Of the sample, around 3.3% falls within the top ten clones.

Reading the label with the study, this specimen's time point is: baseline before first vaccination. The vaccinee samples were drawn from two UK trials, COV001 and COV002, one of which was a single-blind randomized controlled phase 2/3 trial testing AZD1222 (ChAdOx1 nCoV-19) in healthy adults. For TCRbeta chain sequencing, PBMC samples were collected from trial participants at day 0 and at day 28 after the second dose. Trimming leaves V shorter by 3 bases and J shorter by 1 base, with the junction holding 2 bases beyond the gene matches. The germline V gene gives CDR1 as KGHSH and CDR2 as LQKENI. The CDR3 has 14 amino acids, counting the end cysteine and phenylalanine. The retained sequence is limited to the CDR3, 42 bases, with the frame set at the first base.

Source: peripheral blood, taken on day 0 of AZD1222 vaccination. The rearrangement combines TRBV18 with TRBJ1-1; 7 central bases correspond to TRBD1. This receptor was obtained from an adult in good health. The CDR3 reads CASSPRQGNTEAFF. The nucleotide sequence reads TGTGCCAGCTCACCTAGACAGGGGAACACTGAAGCTTTCTTT.